This T cell receptor beta chain was identified in a study of shared clonotypes between healthy human individuals. Overall study results and limits: Sampling included only blood; tissue repertoires likely differ. Having only a few donors restricted how much genetic and exposure-history diversity was captured. Clonotype sharing among donors was thought likely to change with sequencing depth.

This clone was seen only a few times. As yet, its antigen is unknown. This sample also contains other DNA sequences that code for the same CDR3. Germline V gene sequence: CDR1 SGHRS, CDR2 YFSETQ. The CDR3 loop spans 13 amino acids. Trimming shortened V by 0 bases and J by 2 bases, and 6 bases separated the two germline ends. In the authors' methods: ImmunoSEQ junction-only sequences lacked quality scores, so their filtering differed. Profiled with immunoSEQ multiplex PCR; TCRdb holds only in-frame clones, not every one. V and J calls and clone size are copied from that table; D and trimming were computed from the DNA. Here the sample spans approximately 1,000,000 clones, approximately 80% being singletons.

The chain is built from TRBV5-1 and TRBJ2-7; TRBD1 is a possible D gene (6 bases). This sequence was found in a man aged 18 to 35 in good health. Some clones in this sample may be carry-over from other donors' samples. Sequenced material: memory CD4+ T cells from PBMCs. Subset given: CD45RA-negative fraction. CDR3 protein: CASSLEGAYEQYF. CDR3 sequence (DNA): TGCGCCAGCAGCTTGGAGGGGGCCTACGAGCAGTACTTC.